The 9 T cell receptor beta chains in this list originate from one sample, sequenced in a study of shared clonotypes between healthy human individuals. Method: immunoSEQ multiplex PCR; TCRdb's copy keeps in-frame clones and lacks some. Of 95,000 to 120,000 clones listed, 68% are singletons. The sample was memory CD8+ T cells sorted from blood. Subset meaning: CD45RO+ cells pooled with CCR7-negative TemRA cells. Receptor source: a woman in her 30s in good health.

This clone was counted at least ten times. This chain connects TRBV5-5 to TRBJ2-7; D remains unclear. V lost 3 bases and J lost 4, with 11 bases in between. There are 13 residues in the CDR3. Germline values: CDR1 SGHKS, CDR2 YYEKEE (reference sequence). The CDR3 sequence: CASSWTEIYEQYF. DNA for the CDR3: TGTGCCAGCAGCTGGACCGAGATTTACGAGCAGTACTTC.

The chain is built from TRBV28 and TRBJ2-7; D is perhaps TRBD2 (5 bases). In germline, CDR1 is MDHEN, CDR2 SYDVKM. This CDR3 has 13 residues. The V end lost 4 bases, the J end lost 12 bases, and 19 bases lay between the germline ends. Here the CDR3 reads CASSSPLGAGGYF. Written as DNA, the CDR3 is TGTGCCAGCAGTTCCCCTCTGGGTGCGGGCGGGTACTTC.

The V and J genes are TRBV19 and TRBJ2-7; 13 bases match TRBD2. V lost 5 bases and J lost 3; bases outside the gene matches: 7. The CDR3 runs to 16 residues. Germline V gene lookup returns CDR1 LNHDA and CDR2 SQIVND (reference sequence). CDR3 protein: CASSGSWTSGGYEQYF. In DNA form, the CDR3 reads TGTGCCAGTAGTGGGTCCTGGACTAGCGGGGGCTACGAGCAGTACTTC.

J is TRBJ1-2 and V is TRBV4-1; D gene ambiguous. The germline V gene has CDR1 MGHRA and CDR2 YSYEKL. V dropped 0 bases and J dropped 2 bases, with 10 bases sitting between them. The CDR3 length is 15 residues. For the CDR3, the DNA is TGCGCCAGCAGCCAAGAAGGCATCCGAAACTATGGCTACACCTTC. As protein: CASSQEGIRNYGYTF.

In this sample, this clone turned up a few times. The J gene is TRBJ2-5, the V gene TRBV29-1; D tentatively reads TRBD1 or TRBD2 (6 bases each). The end of the DNA fits TRBJ2-7 better, so the J call may be wrong. Germline loops: CDR1 SQVTM, CDR2 ANQGSEA. This CDR3 has 16 residues. DNA for the CDR3: TGCAGCGTTACTACCCCGGAGGGGTGGGGGCAACGCGAGCAGTACTTC. Translating gives CSVTTPEGWGQREQYF.

The gene calls are TRBV14 and TRBJ2-7, with D possibly being TRBD2 (6 bases). CDR1 SGHDN and CDR2 FVKESK come from the germline V gene. This CDR3 contains 16 residues. The V end was cut by 4 bases, the J end by 3 bases, with 19 bases between. The CDR3 DNA sequence: TGTGCCAGCAGCCCGGGGGTTTTCGGACATATCTACGAGCAGTACTTC. Its protein product is CASSPGVFGHIYEQYF.

The V call is TRBV6-1, the J call TRBJ2-5; D not resolved. Germline lookup yields CDR1 MNHNS and CDR2 SASEGT. The CDR3 is made up of 14 amino acids. V shed 5 bases and J shed 5 bases, with 15 bases lying between them. As DNA, the CDR3 is TGTGCCAGCAGTAGAATCAGGAACGAGGAGACCCAGTACTTC. Amino acids: CASSRIRNEETQYF.

V is TRBV5-4 and J is TRBJ1-2; weak D call: TRBD1 (5 bases). Per germline, CDR1 SGHNT and CDR2 YYREEE (reference sequence). The CDR3 is made up of 14 amino acids. Trimming stripped 0 bases from V and 4 bases from J, with 10 bases between. The CDR3 loop reads CASSLGLDIYGYTF. In DNA, the CDR3 is TGTGCCAGCAGCTTGGGTTTGGACATCTATGGCTACACCTTC. Supplemented by reference TRBV5-4 and TRBJ1-2, the full variable domain reads ETGVTQSPTHLIKTRGQQVTLRCSSQSGHNTVSWYQQALGQGPQFIFQYYREEENGRGNFPPRFSGLQFPNYSSELNVNALELDDSALYLCASSLGLDIYGYTFGSGTRLTVV.

The V gene is TRBV4-1, the J gene TRBJ1-2, with 7 nucleotides matching TRBD1. Germline CDR1 and CDR2: MGHRA and YSYEKL. The CDR3 spans 16 residues. J gave up 5 bases and V 0 bases, and 9 bases lay outside the gene matches. CDR3 sequence reads: CASSQDPGQPAYGYTF. The CDR3 nucleotides read TGCGCCAGCAGCCAAGATCCGGGACAGCCGGCTTATGGCTACACCTTC.